A selection of T cell receptor beta chains follows, all from one sample in a study of CD8+CD57+ T cells in acquired aplastic anemia. TCRdb re-derived calls from the reads in MiXCR, one entry per CDR3 protein. The data show about 130,000 distinct CDR3 sequences, 48% seen once. Sequencing was performed on sorted CD4+, CD8+, or CD8+CD57+ T cells (not recorded which) from PBMCs. These receptors all stem from a human donor in good health, serving as a control. The CDR3 runs from the conserved cysteine through the conserved F or W. The D gene is left open where the match is weak. Expanded clones get a size class; other rows say once, few or many, or leave the size out.

cdr3_length | clone_size | j_call | v_call | d_call | cdr3_nt | cdr3_aa
17 | . | TRBJ1-6 | TRBV19 | TRBD1 | TGTGCCAGTAGTATCCGGGGACAGGGGAATGAGTATTCACCCCTCCACTTT | CASSIRGQGNEYSPLHF
10 | . | TRBJ2-3 | TRBV20-1 | . | TGCAGTGCTCGCACAGATACGCAGTATTTT | CSARTDTQYF
13 | many | TRBJ1-2 | TRBV12-3/TRBV12-4 | . | TGTGCCAGCAGAGGGACAACAAACTATGGCTACACCTTC | CASRGTTNYGYTF
14 | . | TRBJ1-2 | TRBV19 | TRBD1 | TGTGCCAGTAGTATACCCCGGACAGGGGATGGCTACACCTTC | CASSIPRTGDGYTF
16 | many | TRBJ2-1 | TRBV9 | TRBD2 | TGTGCCAGCAGCCTTGCGGGGCTAGCGGGTTACAATGAGCAGTTCTTC | CASSLAGLAGYNEQFF
13 | . | TRBJ2-5 | TRBV24-1 | . | TGTGCCACCAGTGATCCACTCGATGAGGACCAGTACTTC | CATSDPLDEDQYF
15 | . | TRBJ1-2 | TRBV11-2 | TRBD1 | TGTGCCAGCAGCCACCGAGGGACAGGGAACTATGGCTACACCTTC | CASSHRGTGNYGYTF
15 | many | TRBJ2-1 | TRBV20-1 | TRBD2 | TGCAGTGCTAGAGATCGCGGGGGCTCCTACAATGAGCAGTTCTTC | CSARDRGGSYNEQFF
14 | many | TRBJ2-3 | TRBV30 | . | TGTGCCTGGAGTGTGGGTGGAAACGCAGATACGCAGTATTTT | CAWSVGGNADTQYF
16 | once | TRBJ1-6 | TRBV10-1 | . | TGCGCCAGCATTGGGGACCCCCGATTGTATAATTCACCCCTCCACTTT | CASIGDPRLYNSPLHF
16 | many | TRBJ2-2 | TRBV5-6 | TRBD1 | TGTGCCAGCAGCTTGGTTGGACAGGGTAGGCCCGGGGAGCTGTTTTTT | CASSLVGQGRPGELFF
14 | many | TRBJ2-3 | TRBV6-1 | . | TGTGCCAGCAGTGGAGGGGGTCCCACAGATACGCAGTATTTT | CASSGGGPTDTQYF
17 | . | TRBJ1-6 | TRBV11-1 | TRBD1 | TGTGCCAGCAGCTACCGGACAGGCGGAGGTTGGGGTTCACCCCTCCACTTT | CASSYRTGGGWGSPLHF
13 | once | TRBJ2-3 | TRBV20-1 | . | TGCAGTGCTAGATCCCCTCTCACGGATACGCAGTATTTT | CSARSPLTDTQYF
11 | . | TRBJ1-1 | TRBV20-1 | . | TGCAGTGCTAGAAGGGAGACTGAAGCTTTCTTT | CSARRETEAFF
13 | . | TRBJ2-1 | TRBV10-2 | . | TGCGCCAGCATCCAGGGGCTAGGCAATGAGCAGTTCTTC | CASIQGLGNEQFF
13 | . | TRBJ1-6 | TRBV2 | TRBD1 | TGTGCCAGCAAGCGGGACAGGGATTCACCCCTCCACTTT | CASKRDRDSPLHF
17 | . | TRBJ2-7 | TRBV10-1 | TRBD2 | TGCGCCAGCAGTGGAGTAAACCTAGCGGGAGACCACTACGAGCAGTACTTC | CASSGVNLAGDHYEQYF
14 | few | TRBJ2-1 | TRBV5-1 | . | TGCGCCAGCAGCTTAGGGGGAGAATACAATGAGCAGTTCTTC | CASSLGGEYNEQFF
15 | many | TRBJ2-7 | TRBV5-1 | . | TGCGCCAGCAGCTTCGAATACAATCAGGGGTACGAGCAGTACTTC | CASSFEYNQGYEQYF